This TCR beta chain was captured by sequencing in a study of blood T cells in healthy people across ages. Overall study: There was about one barcoded beta molecule captured by template switching per two T cells.

This CDR3 region has 15 residues. Per germline, CDR1 MNHEY and CDR2 SMNVEV (reference sequence). Trimming removed 4 bases from V and 8 bases from J; junction bases left unmatched: 10. Each sample yielded at least 5 micrograms of PBMC total RNA. Sample-barcoded 5' priming and a J-beta primer mix drove a second PCR of about 6 to 12 cycles. TCRdb independently ran MiXCR on the 5' RACE reads; one entry per CDR3 protein. The sample shows around 600,000 distinct CDR3 sequences, around 48% of them seen only once. The rearrangement uses TRBV27 and TRBJ1-2; 10 positions match TRBD1. This receptor was identified in a man older than 75 in good health. Sequenced sample: blood. The CDR3 is CASSSLRQGAQGYTF. DNA of the CDR3: TGTGCCAGCAGTTCTCTCAGACAGGGGGCGCAGGGCTACACCTTC.